Each of the 20 T cell receptor beta chains below was sequenced from the same sample in a study of graft-versus-host responses after intestinal transplantation (dated by TCRdb to the early 2020s). Library preparation used the immunoSEQ multiplex PCR assay. TCRdb carries this immuneACCESS record with in-frame sequences only. Its versions omit some clonotypes, under half of them owing to an unresolved V gene in the studies checked, with the rest unexplained. For this sample the table gives some 8,000 clones, of which 65% to 70% were detected only once. About 9% of the sample is in the top ten clones. Dithiothreitol, EDTA incubations and collagenase D digestion were used to isolate intraepithelial and lamina propria lymphocytes from graft specimens. Sequences were derived from ileum tissue, sampled about 460 days after transplant. These receptor sequences come from a human patient who received an intestinal transplant, so some T cells may come from the graft donor.

The CDR3, as DNA: TGTGCCAGCACCCGCCTCGGACAGGGCTACACCTTC. This encodes CASTRLGQGYTF. This chain links TRBV5-4 with TRBJ1-2; the D gene is possibly TRBD1 (6 bases). CDR1 is SGHNT, CDR2 YYREEE, per germline (reference sequence). V lost 6 bases to trimming and J lost 8 bases, with 14 bases between them. This CDR3 has 12 residues.

For the CDR3, the DNA is TGTGCCAGCAGTTCCGCCGTGGGGCGGCTTTACAATGAGCAGTTCTTC. It encodes CASSSAVGRLYNEQFF. The J gene is TRBJ2-1, the V gene TRBV28, with D perhaps TRBD1 (5 bases). The V end lost 4 bases, the J end lost 4 bases, and 17 bases lay between the germline ends. Germline V gene data show CDR1 as MDHEN and CDR2 as SYDVKM. The CDR3 covers 16 residues.

The V and J genes are TRBV2 and TRBJ2-3; 8 bases fit TRBD1. V was clipped by 6 bases and J by 4 bases; unmatched bases: 6. CDR3 size: 14 residues. Germline V gives CDR1 SNHLY, CDR2 FYNNEI. The CDR3 spells CASRDREGADTQYF. CDR3 bases: TGTGCCAGCAGGGACAGGGAAGGTGCAGATACGCAGTATTTT.

This chain uses TRBV27 with TRBJ2-7; D is ambiguous. The CDR3 has 14 residues. Germline V gives CDR1 MNHEY, CDR2 SMNVEV (reference sequence). The germline V and J ends were trimmed by 8 bases and 2 bases, with 16 bases remaining between them. CDR3 amino acids: CASGRLSETYEQYF. The CDR3 coding sequence is TGTGCCAGCGGACGCTTATCGGAGACCTACGAGCAGTACTTC.

The chain links TRBV2 to TRBJ2-1, with TRBD2 identical over 8 bases. V was clipped by 5 bases and J by 5 bases; unmatched bases: 2. Germline loops: CDR1 SNHLY, CDR2 FYNNEI. There are 13 residues in the CDR3. The chain's CDR3 is CASSHSGDNEQFF. CDR3 nucleotide sequence: TGTGCCAGCAGTCATAGCGGGGACAATGAGCAGTTCTTC.

This clone came up once. The rearrangement uses TRBV6-6 and TRBJ2-1; 9 positions agree with TRBD2. Germline V CDR1 and CDR2: MNHNY, SVGAGI (reference sequence). There are 15 residues in the CDR3. V shed 11 bases, J shed 2 bases, and the junction held 10 bases outside the gene matches. The CDR3 protein is CAASTGTSPYNEQFF. CDR3 sequence (DNA): TGTGCCGCATCGACTGGGACTAGCCCCTACAATGAGCAGTTCTTC.

This clone was detected only a few times. CDR3 sequence (DNA): TGTGCCAGCAGTGAAGCGCGCCCGTCTAAGGCTTTCTTT. Translation gives CASSEARPSKAFF. V is TRBV2 and J is TRBJ1-1; D call uncertain. The CDR3 extends over 13 amino acids. The V and J ends lost 0 bases and 11 bases respectively, with 13 bases between them. Germline V lookup: CDR1 SNHLY, CDR2 FYNNEI.

This clone was seen only a few times. This chain connects TRBV4-2 to TRBJ1-5; perhaps TRBD1 as D (6 bases). V gave up 4 bases and J gave up 0 bases, with 16 bases separating them. The V gene's germline CDR1 is LGHNA and CDR2 YNFKEQ. The CDR3 consists of 17 residues. The CDR3 DNA reads TGTGCCAGCAGCCCATCAGACAGGAGAGATAGCAATCAGCCCCAGCATTTT. It encodes CASSPSDRRDSNQPQHF.

The CDR3: CASTIGGMNTEAFF. The CDR3 DNA sequence: TGTGCCAGCACCATTGGGGGTATGAACACTGAAGCTTTCTTT. The chain couples TRBV7-9 to TRBJ1-1, with D perhaps matching TRBD1 (5 bases). CDR1 SEHNR and CDR2 FQNEAQ come from the germline V gene (reference sequence). The CDR3 spans 14 residues. Trimming removed 7 bases at V and 0 bases at J, with 12 bases between.

This clone showed up just once. The V gene is TRBV7-2, the J gene TRBJ2-6; maybe TRBD1 (6 bases). CDR1 and CDR2 from the germline V gene are SGHTA and FQGNSA. CDR3 length equals 15 residues. The V end was cut by 5 bases, the J end by 1 base, with 9 bases between. For the CDR3, the DNA is TGTGCCAGCAGCGCCAGGGGATCTGGGGCCAACGTCCTGACTTTC. This codes for CASSARGSGANVLTF.

About this clone itself: This specimen includes other DNA sequences encoding the same CDR3. The genes are TRBV4-3 and TRBJ1-4; D is unclear. V was trimmed by 0 bases and J by 5 bases, leaving 10 bases between them. The CDR3 has 15 amino acids. From germline, CDR1 is LGHNA and CDR2 YSLEER. The CDR3 DNA reads TGCGCCAGCAGCCAAGATCTGAGTTCAAATGAAAAACTGTTTTTT. Amino acids: CASSQDLSSNEKLFF.

Here the CDR3 DNA reads TGTGCCATCAGTGAGTTAGAGGTCGGGTATGGCTACACCTTC. It encodes CAISELEVGYGYTF. This chain joins TRBV10-3 and TRBJ1-2; no reliable D call. The CDR3 runs to 14 residues. Germline V CDR1 and CDR2: ENHRY, SYGVKD. Trimming took 1 base from V and 5 from J, leaving 11 bases between them.

This clone was seen a handful of times. This chain links TRBV23-1 with TRBJ2-1, with 8 bases identical to TRBD1. TRBV23-1 is an open reading frame, and its role is uncertain. Trimming removed 4 bases from V and 3 bases from J; junction bases left unmatched: 5. The CDR3 has 15 amino acids. DNA of the CDR3: TGCGCCAGCAGTCTCCAGGGGGCTCTCTACAATGAGCAGTTCTTC. Residues: CASSLQGALYNEQFF.

The chain recombines TRBV4-2 with TRBJ2-1; 8 nucleotides agree with TRBD2. This CDR3 region has 15 residues. Germline V CDR1 and CDR2: LGHNA, YNFKEQ. Germline trimming cut 1 base from V and 6 bases from J; bases unmatched to any gene: 5. CDR3 coding DNA: TGTGCCAGCAGCCAAGGGAGGCTAGCGGGCAATGAGCAGTTCTTC. It specifies CASSQGRLAGNEQFF.

This chain connects TRBV7-8 to TRBJ2-5; D ambiguous. CDR1 SGHVS and CDR2 FQNEAQ come from the germline V gene. CDR3 length: 12 amino acids. Trimming pared 5 bases from V and 5 bases from J, leaving 9 bases between. Here the CDR3 reads CASSPVSETQYF. CDR3 DNA sequence: TGTGCCAGCAGCCCCGTTTCGGAGACCCAGTACTTC.

CDR3 DNA sequence: TGTGCCAGTACTGGGGGCGCCTATGGCTACACCTTC. Translating it yields CASTGGAYGYTF. The V and J genes are TRBV19 and TRBJ1-2; TRBD1 is a possible D gene (6 bases). This CDR3 contains 12 residues. The V gene lost 7 bases and the J gene lost 4 bases, with 10 bases spanning the gap. The germline gives CDR1 LNHDA, CDR2 SQIVND (reference sequence).

V and J are TRBV7-2 and TRBJ2-3; unclear D gene. Trimming took 5 bases from V and 5 from J, leaving 8 bases between them. The length of the CDR3 is 12 residues. Germline values: CDR1 SGHTA, CDR2 FQGNSA. For the CDR3, the DNA is TGTGCCAGCAGCCCCCCACTAGATACGCAGTATTTT. As protein: CASSPPLDTQYF.

The J gene is TRBJ1-5, the V gene TRBV28; the D is unclear. The CDR3 consists of 14 residues. Germline loops: CDR1 MDHEN, CDR2 SYDVKM. Trimming cost V 5 bases and J 5 bases, with 13 bases left between them. CDR3 in DNA: TGTGCCAGCAGTCCCTGGGGAGCCCATCAGCCCCAGCATTTT. As protein: CASSPWGAHQPQHF.

The chain couples TRBV10-3 to TRBJ2-1, with 10 positions matching TRBD1. This CDR3 is 13 amino acids long. V dropped 4 bases and J dropped 8; count of bases not matched to a gene: 2. CDR1 and CDR2 (germline): ENHRY, SYGVKD. For the CDR3, the DNA is TGTGCCATCAGTGGACAGGGGGCACATGAGCAGTTCTTC. It translates to CAISGQGAHEQFF.

The chain uses TRBV6-1 and TRBJ2-7; the D gene is possibly TRBD1 (6 bases). Germline CDR1 MNHNS, CDR2 SASEGT. There are 15 residues in the CDR3. The ends were cut back, 6 bases at V and 3 bases at J, with 18 bases in the middle. CDR3 amino acids: CASSPAWGPNYEQYF. The CDR3 DNA follows: TGTGCCAGCAGCCCCGCCTGGGGGCCGAACTACGAGCAGTACTTC.